The next 27 T cell receptor beta chains were all read from a single sample in a study of OX40 agonist ivuxolimab in advanced cancers. The method was immunoSEQ multiplex PCR; TCRdb's version includes in-frame clones alone and lacks a portion of them. This table holds 35,000 to 50,000 clones, about 82% found once. Sequenced material: CD4+ or CD8+ T cells sorted from blood, taken in a trial of the OX40 agonist ivuxolimab. The receptors shown here come from an adult with an advanced solid tumor such as melanoma, head and neck, liver or kidney cancer.

This clone was counted a single time. The chain uses TRBV7-2 and TRBJ2-1, with 11 bases aligning to TRBD2. Looked up from germline, CDR1 is SGHTA and CDR2 is FQGNSA. This CDR3 has 17 amino acids. V shed 1 base and J 9 bases; nucleotides not matched to a gene: 11. CDR3 DNA: TGTGCCAGCAGCTTAGGGCTAGCGGGGGGACCCAGGGGTGAGCAGTTCTTC. Its protein is CASSLGLAGGPRGEQFF.

The chain carries TRBV7-9 and TRBJ2-1; the D gene is possibly TRBD1 (6 bases). This CDR3 is 15 amino acids long. Between the trimmed V and J ends, which lost 2 bases and 3 bases, there was a span of 11 bases. From germline, CDR1 is SEHNR and CDR2 FQNEAQ (reference sequence). The CDR3 region has the DNA TGTGCCAGCAGCTTAAAGGGGGTTGACTACAATGAGCAGTTCTTC. Encoded protein: CASSLKGVDYNEQFF.

The CDR3 region has the DNA TGTGCCAGCAGTGAAGATGGTACCTACGAGCAGTACGTC. Translated: CASSEDGTYEQYV. The chain carries TRBV6-1 and TRBJ2-7; no definite D call. V was clipped by 1 base and J by 2 bases, with 6 bases between them. This CDR3 contains 13 residues. Germline CDR1 is MNHNS and CDR2 is SASEGT.

V and J are TRBV4-3 and TRBJ1-1; TRBD1 agrees at 8 bases. The CDR3 covers 14 residues. With 0 bases clipped from V and 4 bases from J, the junction kept 1 base outside the gene matches. Germline CDR1 is LGHNA and CDR2 is YSLEER. In DNA, the CDR3 is TGCGCCAGCAGCCAAGACAGGGGGCCCACTGAAGCTTTCTTT. Amino acid sequence: CASSQDRGPTEAFF.

The chain recombines TRBV9 with TRBJ2-1; 7 bases are shared with TRBD1. Per the germline V gene, CDR1 is SGDLS and CDR2 is YYNGEE. This CDR3 region has 16 residues. V trimming: 3 bases; J trimming: 4 bases; junction bases outside the gene matches: 10. The CDR3 is CASSAPGQRSYNEQFF. In nucleotides, the CDR3 is TGTGCCAGCAGCGCCCCGGGACAGCGATCTTACAATGAGCAGTTCTTC.

The V call is TRBV7-8, the J call TRBJ1-1, with D possibly TRBD1 on 5 matching bases. V lost 2 bases and J lost 1, with 11 bases in between. This CDR3 has 15 amino acids. Germline V gene sequence: CDR1 SGHVS, CDR2 FQNEAQ. In DNA form, the CDR3 reads TGTGCCAGCAGCTTAAGGGCAGGGAGGAACACTGAAGCTTTCTTT. It specifies CASSLRAGRNTEAFF.

The genes are TRBV4-1 and TRBJ2-7; D not certain. CDR3 length: 13 residues. CDR1 is MGHRA, CDR2 YSYEKL, per germline. The V and J ends lost 0 bases and 0 bases respectively, with 3 bases between them. CDR3 amino acids: CASSQEGSYEQYV. CDR3 in DNA: TGCGCCAGCAGCCAAGAGGGCTCCTACGAGCAGTACGTC.

The chain carries TRBV9 and TRBJ1-3; tentative D call: TRBD1 (6 bases). CDR1 and CDR2 from the germline V gene are SGDLS and YYNGEE. V lost 5 bases, J lost 0 bases, and 21 bases lay in between. This CDR3 region has 18 residues. The CDR3 loop reads CASRPFGDTNHSGNTIYF. CDR3 in DNA: TGTGCCAGCAGGCCGTTTGGGGACACTAACCACTCTGGAAACACCATATATTTT.

The rearrangement links TRBV5-4 to TRBJ2-7; 7 bases agree with TRBD1. This CDR3 is built from 16 residues. Germline CDR1 and CDR2: SGHNT and YYREEE (reference sequence). V lost 4 bases to trimming and J lost 5 bases; unmatched junction nucleotides: 15. The CDR3 is CASSPDPQGLGHEQYF. CDR3 coding DNA: TGTGCCAGCAGCCCTGACCCACAGGGGCTCGGCCACGAGCAGTACTTC.

The chain has TRBV9 and TRBJ2-1; D is uncertain. The CDR3 has 12 amino acids. The V end lost 0 bases, the J end lost 8 bases, and 6 bases lay between the germline ends. Germline CDR1 SGDLS, CDR2 YYNGEE. The CDR3: CASSVGVDEQFF. In DNA, the CDR3 is TGTGCCAGCAGCGTAGGAGTGGATGAGCAGTTCTTC. The full variable domain, its missing parts supplied by reference TRBV9 and TRBJ2-1, is DSGVTQTPKHLITATGQRVTLRCSPRSGDLSVYWYQQSLDQGLQFLIQYYNGEERAKGNILERFSAQQFPDLHSELNLSSLELGDSALYFCASSVGVDEQFFGPGTRLTVL.

The chain links TRBV6-6 to TRBJ1-5; the match to TRBD1 covers 7 bases. Per the germline V gene, CDR1 is MNHNY and CDR2 is SVGAGI (reference sequence). CDR3 length equals 13 residues. V was pared by 7 bases and J by 5 bases, with 5 bases of the junction left unmatched. In DNA form, the CDR3 reads TGTGCCAGCATGGGACAGCAAGATCAGCCCCAGCATTTT. Protein sequence: CASMGQQDQPQHF.

The chain uses TRBV10-1 and TRBJ2-7, with a tentative D call TRBD2 (5 bases). Germline-derived CDR1 and CDR2 are WNHNN and SYGVQD (reference sequence). The ends were cut back, 0 bases at V and 3 bases at J, with 18 bases in the middle. The CDR3 totals 17 residues. The CDR3 region has the DNA TGCGCCAGCAGTGAGTCTGAGGGCCTCTCTAATCACTACGAGCAGTACTTC. This codes for CASSESEGLSNHYEQYF.

This sequence joins TRBV9 and TRBJ2-5; D not certain. The CDR3 length is 15 residues. Germline loops: CDR1 SGDLS, CDR2 YYNGEE. V dropped 3 bases and J dropped 2 bases, with 14 bases sitting between them. The CDR3 sequence is CASSEGPGLQETQYF. CDR3 in DNA: TGTGCCAGCAGCGAGGGCCCCGGGCTACAAGAGACCCAGTACTTC.

J is TRBJ1-5 and V is TRBV19, with D tentatively TRBD1 (5 bases). The V and J ends lost 5 bases and 4 bases respectively, with 15 bases between them. Germline V gives CDR1 LNHDA, CDR2 SQIVND (reference sequence). This CDR3 has 15 residues. CDR3: CASSPLGVGNQPQHF. CDR3 DNA sequence: TGTGCCAGTAGTCCCCTGGGGGTAGGGAATCAGCCCCAGCATTTT. The full variable domain, with the rest looked up from reference TRBV19 and TRBJ1-5, is DGGITQSPKYLFRKEGQNVTLSCEQNLNHDAMYWYRQDPGQGLRLIYYSQIVNDFQKGDIAEGYSVSREKKESFPLTVTSAQKNPTAFYLCASSPLGVGNQPQHFGDGTRLSIL.

The chain couples TRBV5-4 to TRBJ2-1; 7 nucleotides agree with TRBD2. Germline V CDR1 and CDR2: SGHNT, YYREEE (reference sequence). The CDR3 covers 15 residues. The V gene end was trimmed by 0 bases and the J gene end by 5 bases; junction bases not matched to a gene: 5. Here the CDR3 DNA reads TGTGCCAGCAGCTTGGAGCGGGAACCACACAATGAGCAGTTCTTC. Translation: CASSLEREPHNEQFF.

The CDR3 nucleotides are TGTGCCAGCAGCGCCCCAGACGGAAACACCATATATTTT. Translation gives CASSAPDGNTIYF. V and J are TRBV9 and TRBJ1-3; D unresolved. With 3 bases removed from V and 4 bases from J, the gap between germline ends came to 8 bases. Germline CDR1 and CDR2: SGDLS and YYNGEE. The CDR3 covers 13 residues. The variable domain in full, with the rest retrieved from reference TRBV9 and TRBJ1-3, is DSGVTQTPKHLITATGQRVTLRCSPRSGDLSVYWYQQSLDQGLQFLIQYYNGEERAKGNILERFSAQQFPDLHSELNLSSLELGDSALYFCASSAPDGNTIYFGEGSWLTVV.

V and J are TRBV5-6 and TRBJ2-7, with D perhaps matching TRBD1 (6 bases). Germline CDR1 and CDR2: SGHDT and YYEEEE. This CDR3 comprises 17 residues. V gave up 4 bases and J gave up 0 bases, with 20 bases separating them. CDR3 sequence reads: CASSASRSTGSSYEQYF. The CDR3 nucleotides are TGTGCCAGCAGCGCCTCTAGAAGTACAGGGTCCTCCTACGAGCAGTACTTC.

CDR3 DNA: TGTGCCAGCAGTGAAGCGATAGACTATTCCTACGAGCAGTACTTC. It specifies CASSEAIDYSYEQYF. The V and J genes are TRBV6-1 and TRBJ2-7; D possibly corresponds to TRBD2 (5 bases). The CDR3 is made up of 15 amino acids. With 0 bases removed from V and 1 base from J, the gap between germline ends came to 10 bases. Germline-derived CDR1 and CDR2 are MNHNS and SASEGT.

V gene TRBV27 combines with J gene TRBJ1-5; no definite D call. There are 13 residues in the CDR3. V lost 3 bases and J 4 bases, leaving 7 bases between the germline ends. Germline V lookup: CDR1 MNHEY, CDR2 SMNVEV (reference sequence). The CDR3 coding sequence is TGTGCCAGCAGTTTGTCAAGTAATCAGCCCCAGCATTTT. It codes for CASSLSSNQPQHF.

The V and J genes are TRBV4-1 and TRBJ1-6; no definite D call. The ends were cut back, 0 bases at V and 9 bases at J, with 6 bases in the middle. Germline CDR1 and CDR2: MGHRA and YSYEKL. The CDR3 is 13 amino acids. The CDR3 sequence is CASSQDEVSPLHF. DNA for the CDR3: TGCGCCAGCAGCCAAGATGAGGTTTCACCCCTCCACTTT.

The rearrangement links TRBV10-1 to TRBJ1-5; D gene uncertain. Looked up from germline, CDR1 is WNHNN and CDR2 is SYGVQD (reference sequence). With 3 bases removed from V and 0 bases from J, the gap between germline ends came to 6 bases. The CDR3 consists of 14 residues. For the CDR3, the DNA is TGCGCCAGCAGTGAAGAGGCTAGCAATCAGCCCCAGCATTTT. This sequence encodes CASSEEASNQPQHF.

The genes are TRBV28 and TRBJ1-5; 9 bases align to TRBD1. The CDR3 has 16 residues. V trimming: 3 bases; J trimming: 3 bases; junction bases outside the gene matches: 6. Germline-derived CDR1 and CDR2 are MDHEN and SYDVKM. DNA of the CDR3: TGTGCCAGCAGTTTTAGGAGGACAGGGGACAATCAGCCCCAGCATTTT. This encodes CASSFRRTGDNQPQHF.

This rearrangement joins TRBV27 to TRBJ2-7; TRBD1 aligns across 7 bases. The CDR3 is made up of 16 amino acids. Unmatched junction bases numbered 11, after V lost 5 bases and J lost 1 base. Germline-derived CDR1 and CDR2 are MNHEY and SMNVEV (reference sequence). DNA of the CDR3: TGTGCCAGCAGTCCGACCCCGACAGGGAATTCCTACGAGCAGTACTTC. The encoded protein is CASSPTPTGNSYEQYF.

The rearrangement joins TRBV7-6 to TRBJ2-5, with 7 nucleotides matching TRBD1. Germline CDR1 and CDR2: SGHVS and FNYEAQ. CDR3 length: 15 residues. Germline trimming cut 5 bases from V and 5 bases from J; bases unmatched to any gene: 11. CDR3 amino acids: CASSHTRQGNETQYF. The CDR3, as DNA: TGTGCCAGCAGCCACACTAGACAGGGAAATGAGACCCAGTACTTC.

Note on this clone: A read error likely explains this, since a far larger clone differs by one base. The chain combines TRBV4-2 with TRBJ2-7; TRBD1 matches at 7 bases. The CDR3 is made up of 16 amino acids. The germline gives CDR1 LGHNA, CDR2 YNFKEQ. The CDR3 sequence is CASSQETGEGDSPLHF. Here the CDR3 DNA reads TGTGCCAGCAGCCAGGAAACAGGGGAAGGTGATTCACCCCTCCACTTC.

The chain combines TRBV11-3 with TRBJ2-1, with a possible D match to TRBD1 (5 bases). V was pared by 3 bases and J by 8 bases, with 11 bases between. CDR1 and CDR2 from the germline V gene are SGHNT and YENEEA. CDR3 length: 13 residues. The DNA of the CDR3 is TGTGCCAGCAGCTTTAGGGGCCTCGATGAGCAGTTCTTC. Translated: CASSFRGLDEQFF.

The V gene is TRBV6-6, the J gene TRBJ2-7; the match to TRBD1 covers 8 bases. The trim removed 2 bases at V and 2 bases at J, leaving 2 bases unmatched. This CDR3 has 14 residues. Per the germline V gene, CDR1 is MNHNY and CDR2 is SVGAGI (reference sequence). The chain's CDR3 is CASSYGTGAYEQYF. DNA for the CDR3: TGTGCCAGCAGTTACGGGACAGGAGCCTACGAGCAGTACTTC.